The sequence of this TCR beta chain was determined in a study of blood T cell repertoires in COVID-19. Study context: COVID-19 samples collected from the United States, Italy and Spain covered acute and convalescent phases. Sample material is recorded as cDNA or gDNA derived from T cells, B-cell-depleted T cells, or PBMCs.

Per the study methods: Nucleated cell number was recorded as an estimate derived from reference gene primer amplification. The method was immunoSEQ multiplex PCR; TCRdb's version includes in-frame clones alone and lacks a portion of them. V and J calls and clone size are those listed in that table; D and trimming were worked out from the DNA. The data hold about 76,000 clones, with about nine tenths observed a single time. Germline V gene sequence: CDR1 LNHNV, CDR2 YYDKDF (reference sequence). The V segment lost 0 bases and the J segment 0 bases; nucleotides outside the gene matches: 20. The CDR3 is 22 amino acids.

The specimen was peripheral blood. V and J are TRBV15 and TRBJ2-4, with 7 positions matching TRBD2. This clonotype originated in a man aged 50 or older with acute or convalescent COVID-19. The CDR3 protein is CATSRELAWGGSPTGAKNIQYF. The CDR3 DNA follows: TGTGCCACCAGCAGAGAGTTAGCGTGGGGCGGGAGTCCCACGGGAGCCAAAAACATTCAGTACTTC.